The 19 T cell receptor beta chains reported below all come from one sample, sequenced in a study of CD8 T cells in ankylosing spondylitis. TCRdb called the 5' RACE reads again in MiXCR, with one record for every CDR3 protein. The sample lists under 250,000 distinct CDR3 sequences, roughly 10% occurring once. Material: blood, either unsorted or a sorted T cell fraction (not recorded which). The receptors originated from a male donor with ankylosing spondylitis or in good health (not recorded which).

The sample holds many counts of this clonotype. CDR3 region: CASSFDRYNTEAFF. CDR3 nucleotides: TGTGCCAGCAGCTTCGACAGATATAACACTGAAGCTTTCTTT. This chain connects TRBV5-6 to TRBJ1-1; tentative D call: TRBD1 (5 bases). The CDR3 runs 14 residues. From germline, CDR1 is SGHDT and CDR2 YYEEEE. The V and J ends lost 2 bases and 2 bases respectively, with 10 bases between them.

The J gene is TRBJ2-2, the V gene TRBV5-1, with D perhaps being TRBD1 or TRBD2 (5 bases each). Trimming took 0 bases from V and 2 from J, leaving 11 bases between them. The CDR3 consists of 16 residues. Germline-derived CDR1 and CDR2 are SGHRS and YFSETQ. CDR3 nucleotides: TGCGCCAGCAGCTTGGGGGACCCTCTTAACACCGGGGAGCTGTTTTTT. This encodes CASSLGDPLNTGELFF. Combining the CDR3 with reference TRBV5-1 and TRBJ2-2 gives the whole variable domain KAGVTQTPRYLIKTRGQQVTLSCSPISGHRSVSWYQQTPGQGLQFLFEYFSETQRNKGNFPGRFSGRQFSNSRSEMNVSTLELGDSALYLCASSLGDPLNTGELFFGEGSRLTVL.

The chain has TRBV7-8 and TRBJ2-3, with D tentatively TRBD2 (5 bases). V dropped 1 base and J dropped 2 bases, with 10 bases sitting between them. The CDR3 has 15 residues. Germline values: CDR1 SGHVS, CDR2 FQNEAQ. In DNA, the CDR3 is TGTGCCAGCAGCTTAGTTCCCGACTACACAGATACGCAGTATTTT. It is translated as CASSLVPDYTDTQYF. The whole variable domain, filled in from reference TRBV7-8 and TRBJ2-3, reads GAGVSQSPRYKVAKRGQDVALRCDPISGHVSLFWYQQALGQGPEFLTYFQNEAQLDKSGLPSDRFFAERPEGSVSTLKIQRTQQEDSAVYLCASSLVPDYTDTQYFGPGTRLTVL.

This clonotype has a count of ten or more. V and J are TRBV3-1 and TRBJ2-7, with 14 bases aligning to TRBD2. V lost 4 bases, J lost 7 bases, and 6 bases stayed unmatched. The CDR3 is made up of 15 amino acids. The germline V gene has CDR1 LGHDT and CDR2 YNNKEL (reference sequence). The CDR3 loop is CASSLAGLAGVEQYF. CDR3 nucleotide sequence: TGTGCCAGCAGCCTCGCGGGACTAGCGGGAGTGGAGCAGTACTTC.

CDR3 nucleotides: TGTGCCAGCAGCTTACAGACCTCCGGGGAGCTGTTTTTT. As protein: CASSLQTSGELFF. The chain carries TRBV11-2 and TRBJ2-2; D unresolved. This CDR3 comprises 13 residues. With 2 bases removed from V and 6 bases from J, the gap between germline ends came to 7 bases. CDR1 is SGHAT and CDR2 is FQNNGV in the germline V gene.

The CDR3 DNA sequence: TGTGCCAGTAGTCCTACCTGGGTCCTCTCCTACAATGAGCAGTTCTTC. Encoded protein: CASSPTWVLSYNEQFF. The genes are TRBV19 and TRBJ2-1; D is unresolved. The CDR3 consists of 16 residues. In germline, CDR1 is LNHDA, CDR2 SQIVND (reference sequence). Trimming took off 5 bases at V and 0 bases at J, with 14 bases between the two ends. Variable domain in full (rest from reference TRBV19 and TRBJ2-1): DGGITQSPKYLFRKEGQNVTLSCEQNLNHDAMYWYRQDPGQGLRLIYYSQIVNDFQKGDIAEGYSVSREKKESFPLTVTSAQKNPTAFYLCASSPTWVLSYNEQFFGPGTRLTVL.

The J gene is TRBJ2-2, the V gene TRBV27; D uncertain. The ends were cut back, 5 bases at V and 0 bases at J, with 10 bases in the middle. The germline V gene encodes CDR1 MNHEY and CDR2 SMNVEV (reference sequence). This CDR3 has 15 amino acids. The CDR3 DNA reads TGTGCCAGCAGTCAGTCGCCAACGAACACCGGGGAGCTGTTTTTT. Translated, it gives CASSQSPTNTGELFF.

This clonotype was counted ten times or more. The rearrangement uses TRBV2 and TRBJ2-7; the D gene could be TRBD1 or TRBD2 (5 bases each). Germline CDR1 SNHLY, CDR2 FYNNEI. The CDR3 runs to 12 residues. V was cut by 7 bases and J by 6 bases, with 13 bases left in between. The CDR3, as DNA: TGTGCCAGCAAGGGGACCGAGGCCGAGCAGTACTTC. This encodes CASKGTEAEQYF.

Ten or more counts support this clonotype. CDR3 loop: CSAEDRVGTYEQYF. CDR3 coding DNA: TGCAGTGCTGAGGACAGGGTGGGCACCTACGAGCAGTACTTC. The chain couples TRBV20-1 to TRBJ2-7, with TRBD1 matching over 8 bases. The V gene's germline CDR1 is DFQATT and CDR2 SNEGSKA (reference sequence). The CDR3 covers 14 residues. J was trimmed by 2 bases and V by 5 bases; bases with no gene match: 8.

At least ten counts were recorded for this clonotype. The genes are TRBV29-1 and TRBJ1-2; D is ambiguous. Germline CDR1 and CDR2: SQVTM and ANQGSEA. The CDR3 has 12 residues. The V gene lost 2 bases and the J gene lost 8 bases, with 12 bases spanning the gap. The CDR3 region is CSVELFRRGYTF. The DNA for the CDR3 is TGCAGCGTTGAACTTTTCCGCAGGGGCTACACCTTC.

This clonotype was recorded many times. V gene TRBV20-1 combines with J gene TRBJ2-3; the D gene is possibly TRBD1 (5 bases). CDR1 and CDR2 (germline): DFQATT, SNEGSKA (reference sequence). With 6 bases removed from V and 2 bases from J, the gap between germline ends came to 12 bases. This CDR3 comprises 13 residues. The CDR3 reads CSAPFGATDTQYF. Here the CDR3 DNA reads TGCAGTGCCCCGTTTGGGGCCACAGATACGCAGTATTTT.

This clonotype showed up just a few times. CDR3 in amino acids: CATSRWMGETQYF. The CDR3 DNA follows: TGTGCCACCAGCAGATGGATGGGAGAGACCCAGTACTTC. This chain uses TRBV15 with TRBJ2-5; D remains ambiguous. Germline CDR1 reads LNHNV; CDR2 reads YYDKDF (reference sequence). Trimming pared 2 bases from V and 4 bases from J, leaving 8 bases between. The CDR3 is 13 residues long.

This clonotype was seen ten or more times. DNA for the CDR3: TGTGCCAGCTCACCGGACACCCGGCCGGACGAAAAACTGTTTTTT. Protein: CASSPDTRPDEKLFF. V gene TRBV18 combines with J gene TRBJ1-4; D is perhaps TRBD1 (5 bases). Trimming took 3 bases from V and 8 from J, leaving 16 bases between them. This CDR3 is built from 15 residues. Germline values: CDR1 KGHSH, CDR2 LQKENI.

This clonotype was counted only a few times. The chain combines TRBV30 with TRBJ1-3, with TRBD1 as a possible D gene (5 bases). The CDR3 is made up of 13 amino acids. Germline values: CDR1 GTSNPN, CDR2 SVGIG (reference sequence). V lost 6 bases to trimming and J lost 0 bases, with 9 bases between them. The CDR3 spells CACAGSSGNTIYF. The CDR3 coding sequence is TGTGCCTGCGCAGGGTCCTCTGGAAACACCATATATTTT.

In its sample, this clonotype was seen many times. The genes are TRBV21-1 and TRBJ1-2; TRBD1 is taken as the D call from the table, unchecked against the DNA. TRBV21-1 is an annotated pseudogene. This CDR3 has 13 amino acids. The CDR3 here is CASGSDRGNGYTF. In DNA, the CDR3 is TGTGCCAGCGGCTCGGACAGGGGCAATGGCTACACCTTC.

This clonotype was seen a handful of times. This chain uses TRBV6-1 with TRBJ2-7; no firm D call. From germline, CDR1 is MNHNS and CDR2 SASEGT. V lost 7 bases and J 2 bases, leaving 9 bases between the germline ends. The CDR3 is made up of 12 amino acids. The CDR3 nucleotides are TGTGCCAGCAAGCTAGGTCCCTACGAGCAGTACTTC. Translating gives CASKLGPYEQYF.

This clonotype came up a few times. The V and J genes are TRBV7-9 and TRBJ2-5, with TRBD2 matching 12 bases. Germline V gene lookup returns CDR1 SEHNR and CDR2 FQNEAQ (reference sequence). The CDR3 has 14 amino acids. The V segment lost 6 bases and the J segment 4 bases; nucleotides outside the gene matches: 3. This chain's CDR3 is CASSTGLAGETQYF. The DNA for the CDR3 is TGTGCCAGCAGTACGGGACTAGCGGGAGAGACCCAGTACTTC.

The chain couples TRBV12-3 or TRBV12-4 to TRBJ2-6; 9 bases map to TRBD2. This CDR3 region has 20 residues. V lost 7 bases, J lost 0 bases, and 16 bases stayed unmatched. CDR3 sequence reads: CASTPSPGLREGSGANVLTF. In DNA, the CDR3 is TGTGCCAGCACCCCTTCCCCGGGGTTGCGGGAGGGCTCTGGGGCCAACGTCCTGACTTTC.

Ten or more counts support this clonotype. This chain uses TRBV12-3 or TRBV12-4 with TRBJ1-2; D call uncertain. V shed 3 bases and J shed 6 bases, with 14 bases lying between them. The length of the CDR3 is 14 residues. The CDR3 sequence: CASSFDSGRHGYTF. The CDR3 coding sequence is TGTGCCAGCAGTTTTGATAGTGGGAGGCATGGCTACACCTTC.